This record concerns one T cell receptor (beta chain) sequence. Its antigen is unidentified. This record belongs to a study of breast tumors, draining lymph nodes, adjacent tissues. Samples came from axillary lymph nodes draining the breast cancer. TCRdb passed the multiplex PCR reads through MiXCR, listing each CDR3 protein once. Here the sample spans roughly 130,000 distinct CDR3 sequences, nearly 20% being singletons. Regarding the study as a whole: The data were judged consistent with most tumor T cells coming from lymph node and expanding in tumor. Compared with lymph nodes, tumors were less diverse; compared with nontumor tissue, more.

This receptor was obtained from a female donor with breast cancer. Some clones in this sample may be carry-over from other donors' samples. Material for sequencing was axillary lymph node tissue.

In DNA form, the CDR3 reads TGTGCCAGCAGCTTAGCCGGGACAGGGGGCCCCACCGCCTACAATAGGAATCAGCCCCAGCATTTT. It translates to CASSLAGTGGPTAYNRNQPQHF. The V gene is TRBV7-2, the J gene TRBJ1-5; 12 bases line up with TRBD1. Trimming cost V 0 bases and J 4 bases; bases outside gene matches: 19. Germline assignment: CDR1 SGHTA and CDR2 FQGNSA. The CDR3 runs to 22 residues.